These T cell receptor beta chains were read from a single sample in a study of blood T cell repertoires in COVID-19. Produced via immunoSEQ multiplex PCR; TCRdb's table is partial and in-frame only. The sample shows 26,000 or so clones, almost 90% of them seen only once. Sequencing was done on a sample of peripheral blood. The receptors originated from a human donor in a cohort sampled during active COVID-19. Both conserved end residues are part of each CDR3. The D gene is left open where the match is weak. Clone size is not always given. Where it is, it says once, few, many or a class for expanded clones.

TRBJ2-3 once NA TRBV5-8 CASSSGIQRLTDTQYF TGTGCCAGCAGTTCAGGTATCCAGCGGCTCACAGATACGCAGTATTTT
TRBJ2-1 NA TRBD1 TRBV7-8 CASSLVTGTGGLKGGYEQFF TGTGCCAGCAGCTTAGTTACCGGGACAGGGGGCCTGAAAGGGGGTTATGAGCAGTTCTTC
TRBJ2-1 once NA TRBV3-1/TRBV3-2 CASSHRARSQGGLEQFF TGTGCCAGCAGCCACAGAGCACGTTCGCAGGGGGGTCTTGAGCAGTTCTTC
TRBJ1-2 NA TRBD1 TRBV6-2/TRBV6-3 CASSYPDRGRPSYGYTF TGTGCCAGCAGTTATCCGGACAGGGGGCGCCCATCATATGGCTACACCTTC
TRBJ1-2 NA NA TRBV3-1/TRBV3-2 CASSQGSRGGGYTF TGTGCCAGCAGCCAAGGAAGCAGGGGTGGTGGCTACACCTTC
TRBJ1-2 NA NA TRBV7-8 CASSDQQGLYGYTF TGTGCCAGCAGCGATCAACAGGGCCTCTATGGCTACACCTTC
TRBJ1-1 NA NA TRBV7-9 CASSLDSGVDTEAFF TGTGCCAGCAGCTTAGACTCGGGGGTGGACACTGAAGCTTTCTTT
TRBJ1-5 few NA TRBV7-9 CASSLGAGPIDQPQHF TGTGCCAGCAGCTTAGGGGCAGGGCCGATAGATCAGCCCCAGCATTTT
TRBJ1-2 NA TRBD1 TRBV7-8 CASSRPGQSSGYTF TGTGCCAGCAGCCGCCCGGGACAGTCTTCGGGCTACACCTTC
TRBJ2-1 NA NA TRBV7-2 CASTQTGREGEQFF TGTGCCAGCACACAGACAGGTCGCGAGGGTGAGCAGTTCTTC
TRBJ2-7 NA NA TRBV27 CASSSPTSSYEQYF TGTGCCAGCAGTTCCCCCACCAGCTCCTACGAGCAGTACTTC
TRBJ2-7 NA NA TRBV3-1/TRBV3-2 CASSQDPVSYEQYF TGTGCCAGCAGCCAAGATCCCGTCTCCTACGAGCAGTACTTC
TRBJ1-2 NA TRBD1 TRBV3-1/TRBV3-2 CASSQGRTGGFGYTF TGTGCCAGCAGCCAGGGCCGGACAGGGGGATTCGGCTACACCTTC
TRBJ1-1 NA NA TRBV14 CASSQVSVWTENTEAFF TGTGCCAGCAGCCAAGTTAGTGTCTGGACAGAGAACACTGAAGCTTTCTTT
TRBJ2-7 NA TRBD2 TRBV5-1 CASGKLAGVHSYEQYF TGCGCCAGCGGTAAACTAGCGGGCGTCCATTCCTACGAGCAGTACTTC
TRBJ1-2 few NA TRBV7-9 CASSLDTTNYGYTF TGTGCCAGCAGCTTAGACACCACGAACTATGGCTACACCTTC
TRBJ1-3 once NA TRBV19 CASSNTGSSGNTIYF TGTGCCAGTAGTAATACTGGGAGCTCTGGAAACACCATATATTTT
TRBJ2-7 NA TRBD2 TRBV5-1 CASSPTSGRDEQYF TGCGCCAGCAGCCCGACTAGCGGGAGGGACGAGCAGTACTTC
TRBJ2-1 NA TRBD1 TRBV15 CATRQGSSYNEQFF TGTGCCACCAGACAGGGGAGCTCCTACAATGAGCAGTTCTTC
TRBJ1-5 few TRBD1 TRBV19 CASTGQETQPQHF TGTGCCAGTACGGGACAGGAGACTCAGCCCCAGCATTTT
TRBJ2-4 NA TRBD2 TRBV9 CASSEGLAGGPAKNIQYF TGTGCCAGCAGCGAAGGACTAGCGGGAGGGCCTGCCAAAAACATTCAGTACTTC
TRBJ2-3 once TRBD2 TRBV10-3 CAISEPEAQTSGGDTQYF TGTGCCATCAGTGAGCCGGAAGCGCAGACTAGCGGGGGAGATACGCAGTATTTT
TRBJ1-1 NA NA TRBV3-1/TRBV3-2 CASSQANTEAFF TGTGCCAGCAGCCAAGCAAACACTGAAGCTTTCTTT
TRBJ1-3 NA NA TRBV5-6 CASSYSRERLSGNTIYF TGTGCCAGCAGCTATAGCCGGGAACGGCTCTCTGGAAACACCATATATTTT
TRBJ1-3 NA NA TRBV6-6 CASSSIGLEGNTIYF TGTGCCAGCAGTTCGATCGGGTTGGAAGGAAACACCATATATTTT
TRBJ2-2 NA NA TRBV6-2/TRBV6-3 CASSTEEGLGGELFF TGTGCCAGCAGCACCGAGGAGGGCCTGGGCGGGGAGCTGTTTTTT
TRBJ2-1 NA TRBD1 TRBV28 CASRGPGTGGNEQFF TGTGCCAGCAGAGGACCTGGGACAGGGGGGAATGAGCAGTTCTTC